Listed below are T cell receptor beta chains from one sample, sequenced in a study of post-analysis software for immune sequencing data. Each CDR3 protein is one row after TCRdb ran MiXCR on the PCR reads. The sample has 650,000 to 850,000 distinct CDR3 sequences, around 46% seen once. What was sequenced was blood. The receptors come from a girl aged 10 to 17 with multiple sclerosis. CDR3s include the opening cysteine and the closing phenylalanine or tryptophan. A D gene is named only where the DNA matches it firmly. Clone size appears in some rows only: once, few, many, or a class for an expanded clone.

cdr3_aa,cdr3_nt,cdr3_length,v_call,clone_size,d_call,j_call
CASSWGLAESNEQFF,TGCGCCAGCAGCTGGGGACTAGCGGAAAGCAATGAGCAGTTCTTC,15,TRBV5-1,NA,TRBD2,TRBJ2-1
CASSFGQGNSPLHF,TGTGCCAGCAGTTTTGGACAGGGGAATTCACCCCTCCACTTT,14,TRBV14,many,TRBD1,TRBJ1-6
CSARATQTLAVQETQYF,TGCAGTGCTAGAGCGACACAGACTCTAGCGGTACAAGAGACCCAGTACTTC,17,TRBV20-1,NA,TRBD2,TRBJ2-5
CASSKGEVNYGYTF,TGTGCCAGCAGCAAAGGGGAAGTTAACTATGGCTACACCTTC,14,TRBV21-1,NA,NA,TRBJ1-2
CASSQDLGRMNEQFF,TGTGCCAGCAGCCAAGATCTAGGGCGCATGAATGAGCAGTTCTTC,15,TRBV4-2,NA,NA,TRBJ2-1
CASSPRLAHEQFF,TGTGCCAGCAGCCCCCGACTAGCACATGAGCAGTTCTTC,13,TRBV7-9,NA,TRBD2,TRBJ2-1
CSVKTLGDTQYF,TGCAGCGTTAAGACCTTGGGGGATACGCAGTATTTT,12,TRBV29-1,NA,NA,TRBJ2-3
CSAGGQRFYEQYF,TGCAGTGCGGGGGGACAGCGGTTCTACGAGCAGTACTTC,13,TRBV20-1,NA,NA,TRBJ2-7
CSALGSARLEGTQYFGELFF,NA,20,TRBV20-1,NA,NA,TRBJ2-2
CASSLGSGRSGETQYF,TGTGCCAGCAGCTTAGGTAGCGGGAGATCTGGAGAGACCCAGTACTTC,16,TRBV7-2,once,TRBD2,TRBJ2-5
CASRGTGRSNEKLFF,TGTGCCAGCAGAGGGACAGGGAGGTCTAATGAAAAACTGTTTTTT,15,TRBV12-3/TRBV12-4,NA,TRBD1,TRBJ1-4
CSANPGLAGAYEQYF,TGCAGTGCTAACCCGGGACTAGCGGGGGCCTACGAGCAGTACTTC,15,TRBV20-1,NA,TRBD2,TRBJ2-7
CASSPRPRDGEQYF,TGTGCCAGCAGCCCCCGCCCGAGGGACGGCGAGCAGTACTTC,14,TRBV3-1,NA,NA,TRBJ2-7
CASSPYYNSPLHF,TGCGCCAGCAGCCCCTATTATAATTCACCCCTCCACTTT,13,TRBV5-1,NA,NA,TRBJ1-6
CAIHSGTGHNEQFF,TGTGCCATCCACTCCGGGACTGGACACAATGAGCAGTTCTTC,14,TRBV10-3,NA,NA,TRBJ2-1
CASSVGSGGLHNEQFF,TGTGCCAGCAGCGTAGGCTCGGGAGGGCTCCACAATGAGCAGTTCTTC,16,TRBV9,few,TRBD2,TRBJ2-1
CAWSVERRSGSNEQYF,TGTGCCTGGAGTGTAGAACGGCGGAGCGGGAGCAACGAGCAGTACTTC,16,TRBV30,NA,TRBD2,TRBJ2-7
CSACRENTEAFF,TGCAGTGCTTGTAGGGAAAATACTGAAGCTTTCTTT,12,TRBV20-1,few,NA,TRBJ1-1
CASSLELPGQGAYEQYF,TGTGCCAGCAGCTTAGAGCTGCCGGGACAGGGGGCGTACGAGCAGTACTTC,17,TRBV7-9,NA,TRBD1,TRBJ2-7
CASSPSLDTGATYEQYF,TGTGCCAGCAGCCCTTCCCTCGATACTGGGGCAACCTACGAGCAGTACTTC,17,TRBV12-3/TRBV12-4,once,NA,TRBJ2-7
CSAILPGLGGTDTQYF,TGCAGTGCTATTCTCCCTGGACTAGGGGGCACAGATACGCAGTATTTT,16,TRBV20-1,NA,TRBD2,TRBJ2-3
CASSHGLASDAQYF,TGTGCCAGCAGCCACGGACTAGCGTCGGATGCGCAGTATTTT,14,TRBV3-1,NA,TRBD2,TRBJ2-3
CAQSEAFF,TGTGCCCAAAGTGAAGCTTTCTTT,8,TRBV2,NA,NA,TRBJ1-1
CATSDTGKGYGYTF,TGTGCCACCAGCGATACAGGGAAGGGCTATGGCTACACCTTC,14,TRBV24-1,NA,NA,TRBJ1-2
CSAGAEETQYF,TGCAGTGCTGGGGCGGAGGAGACCCAGTACTTC,11,TRBV20-1,NA,NA,TRBJ2-5
CAIRAGGGNEQYF,TGTGCCATCAGGGCGGGCGGAGGGAACGAGCAGTACTTC,13,TRBV10-3,NA,NA,TRBJ2-7
CSGAGAQETQYF,TGCAGTGGGGCAGGGGCCCAAGAGACCCAGTACTTC,12,TRBV20-1,few,NA,TRBJ2-5
CASSLDGGRAHTYNEQFF,TGTGCCAGTAGCTTAGATGGCGGGAGGGCCCACACCTACAATGAGCAGTTCTTC,18,TRBV7-8,NA,TRBD2,TRBJ2-1
CASSVHAAGNTEAFF,TGTGCCAGCAGCGTCCACGCGGCCGGGAACACTGAAGCTTTCTTT,15,TRBV9,NA,NA,TRBJ1-1
CASSLKSYEQYF,TGTGCCAGCAGCTTAAAATCCTACGAGCAGTACTTC,12,TRBV7-9,few,NA,TRBJ2-7
CASSPTPNTYDSGEQFF,TGTGCCAGCAGCCCCACCCCCAATACATACGACAGCGGCGAGCAGTTCTTC,17,TRBV7-2,NA,NA,TRBJ2-1
CASSTGSNQPQHF,TGTGCCAGCAGTACAGGGAGCAATCAGCCCCAGCATTTT,13,TRBV12-3/TRBV12-4,few,NA,TRBJ1-5
CASSFVQSSYEQYF,TGTGCCAGCAGCTTTGTACAGAGCTCCTACGAGCAGTACTTC,14,TRBV5-6,NA,NA,TRBJ2-7
CASSFRPGQATEAFF,TGTGCCAGCAGCTTTCGCCCGGGACAGGCTACTGAAGCTTTCTTT,15,TRBV11-3,NA,TRBD1,TRBJ1-1
CASSQGYGYYEQYF,TGCGCCAGCAGCCAGGGGTACGGTTACTACGAGCAGTACTTC,14,TRBV4-3,NA,NA,TRBJ2-7
CASSPPGGGEDTQYF,TGTGCCAGCAGCCCCCCGGGTGGGGGAGAGGATACGCAGTATTTT,15,TRBV7-2,NA,NA,TRBJ2-3
CASSLRDPTGEKLFF,TGTGCCAGCAGCTTAAGGGACCCAACGGGTGAAAAACTGTTTTTT,15,TRBV7-9,NA,NA,TRBJ1-4
CASRPQMNTEAFF,TGTGCCAGCAGGCCCCAGATGAACACTGAAGCTTTCTTT,13,TRBV6-2/TRBV6-3,NA,NA,TRBJ1-1
CASSLALLALNEQYF,TGTGCCAGCAGCTTAGCGCTGCTCGCTCTCAATGAGCAGTACTTC,15,TRBV7-8,NA,NA,TRBJ2-7
CASSLLAYNAEQFF,TGTGCCAGCAGCTTGTTGGCGTACAATGCAGAGCAGTTCTTC,14,TRBV5-5,NA,NA,TRBJ2-1
CASSLHGGGYTEAFF,TGTGCCAGCAGCTTACATGGAGGGGGGTACACTGAAGCTTTCTTT,15,TRBV7-9,NA,NA,TRBJ1-1
CASSLARQGMNYGYTF,TGCGCCAGCAGCTTGGCAAGACAGGGGATGAACTATGGCTACACCTTC,16,TRBV5-1,NA,TRBD1,TRBJ1-2
CASSYMTTIYGYTF,TGTGCCAGCAGCTACATGACCACAATCTATGGCTACACCTTC,14,TRBV7-9,NA,NA,TRBJ1-2
CASTPISWGSPGQGETQYF,TGTGCCAGCACCCCCATTTCTTGGGGTTCCCCAGGACAAGGAGAGACCCAGTACTTC,19,TRBV28,few,NA,TRBJ2-5
CASSESYGNEQFF,TGCGCCAGCAGTGAGTCCTACGGCAATGAGCAGTTCTTC,13,TRBV10-1,few,NA,TRBJ2-1
CASSLGGIRGGERYF,TGTGCCAGCAGTTTGGGTGGGATCAGAGGCGGCGAGCGGTACTTC,15,TRBV28,once,NA,TRBJ2-7
CASSPSTGRNQPQHF,TGTGCCAGCAGTCCCTCGACAGGGAGGAATCAGCCCCAGCATTTT,15,TRBV7-2,few,TRBD1,TRBJ1-5
CSARDGTAGSYEQYF,TGCAGTGCTAGAGATGGGACGGCCGGCTCCTACGAGCAGTACTTC,15,TRBV20-1,NA,NA,TRBJ2-7
CSASGGLAYEQYF,TGCAGTGCTAGCGGGGGTCTAGCCTACGAGCAGTACTTC,13,TRBV20-1,NA,NA,TRBJ2-7
CASSLTTGEAKNIQYF,TGTGCCAGCAGCCTAACGACAGGGGAAGCCAAAAACATTCAGTACTTC,16,TRBV7-9,NA,TRBD1,TRBJ2-4
CASKKGGGRSNEQYF,TGCGCCAGCAAGAAGGGAGGCGGACGAAGCAATGAGCAGTACTTC,15,TRBV4-1,NA,NA,TRBJ2-5
CSASIRNEQYF,TGCAGTGCTAGCATCCGGAACGAGCAGTACTTC,11,TRBV20-1,NA,NA,TRBJ2-7
CASVQGPYGYTF,TGTGCCAGCGTTCAGGGTCCCTATGGCTACACCTTC,12,TRBV7-9,few,NA,TRBJ1-2
CASSSPKRENSYEQYF,TGTGCCAGCAGTTCCCCAAAGCGGGAGAACTCCTACGAGCAGTACTTC,16,TRBV6-5,few,TRBD2,TRBJ2-7
CAGNSASGTSGDRDEQFF,TGTGCCGGCAATTCCGCCTCCGGGACTAGTGGGGATCGGGATGAGCAGTTCTTC,18,TRBV7-3,NA,TRBD2,TRBJ2-1
CASSQTGYEQFF,TGTGCCAGCAGCCAAACAGGGTACGAGCAGTTCTTC,12,TRBV7-9,NA,NA,TRBJ2-1
CAISHDGTSNQPQHF,TGTGCCATCAGCCATGACGGTACTAGCAATCAGCCCCAGCATTTT,15,TRBV10-3,NA,NA,TRBJ1-5